This note documents a single T cell receptor beta chain sequence. The target antigen is unknown. This record belongs to a study of blood T cells in healthy people across ages. Sample-barcoded 5' priming and a J-beta primer mix drove a second PCR of roughly 6 to 12 cycles. Each cDNA molecule carried a tag from a template-switch adaptor that contained 12 random nucleotides. One entry per CDR3 protein, called by TCRdb with MiXCR from the 5' RACE reads. Among roughly 1,500,000 distinct CDR3 sequences, about 40% were seen once, and the ten largest hold roughly 8.2%. General study findings and limits: Observed TCR beta diversity showed a strong correlation with the percentage of naive T cells as measured by flow cytometry. Naive CD4+ cell counts and diversity both ran higher in long-lived than in aged donors. Observed TCR beta diversity per million T cells went down as age went up. This fall followed a roughly linear course with age.

This receptor was obtained from a woman aged 18-30 years in good health. Sequencing was performed on blood.

The CDR3 loop is CASRQGHGYTF. The CDR3, as DNA: TGTGCCAGCAGGCAGGGTCATGGCTACACCTTC. This chain connects TRBV28 to TRBJ1-2; a weak D match, TRBD1 (5 bases). V lost 6 bases and J lost 6, with 8 bases in between. This CDR3 region has 11 residues. CDR1 and CDR2 (germline): MDHEN, SYDVKM.